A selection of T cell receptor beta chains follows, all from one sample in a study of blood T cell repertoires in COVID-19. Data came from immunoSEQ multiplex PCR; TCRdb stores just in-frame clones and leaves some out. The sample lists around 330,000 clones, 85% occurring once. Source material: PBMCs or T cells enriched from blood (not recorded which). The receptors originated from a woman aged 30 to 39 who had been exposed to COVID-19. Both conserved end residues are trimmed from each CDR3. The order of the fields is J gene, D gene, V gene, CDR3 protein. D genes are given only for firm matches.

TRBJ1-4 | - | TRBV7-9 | ASSLAAASANEKLF
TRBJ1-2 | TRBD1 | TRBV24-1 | ATSDSTYEDRLTGAKSYGYT
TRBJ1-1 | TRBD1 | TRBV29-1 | SVKTGRAEAF
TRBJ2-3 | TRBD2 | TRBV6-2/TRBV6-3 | ASSYVLLAGWGTDTQY
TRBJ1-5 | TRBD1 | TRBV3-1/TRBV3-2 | ASSPGTGPNQPQH
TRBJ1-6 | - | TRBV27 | ASSDRDNYNSPLH
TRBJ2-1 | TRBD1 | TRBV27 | ASSTNRDRSYNEQF
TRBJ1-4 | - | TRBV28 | ASRAGPGNEKLF
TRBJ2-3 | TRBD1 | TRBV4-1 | ASSQTGTGDSTDTQY
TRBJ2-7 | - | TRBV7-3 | ASSLSGGTAYEQY
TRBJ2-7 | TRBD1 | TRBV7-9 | ASSSLRQGYEQY
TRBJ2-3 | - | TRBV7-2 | ASSLVASDKDTQY
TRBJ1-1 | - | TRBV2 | ASSENPRAEAF
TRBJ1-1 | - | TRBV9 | ASSVDSSFYASGEAF
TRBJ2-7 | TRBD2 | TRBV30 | ACPKSGSGPYEQY
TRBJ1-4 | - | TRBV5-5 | ASSLDLGVVNEKLF
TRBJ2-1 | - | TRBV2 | ASRSDSEQF
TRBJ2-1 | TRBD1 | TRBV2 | ASSDSDRSSYNEQF